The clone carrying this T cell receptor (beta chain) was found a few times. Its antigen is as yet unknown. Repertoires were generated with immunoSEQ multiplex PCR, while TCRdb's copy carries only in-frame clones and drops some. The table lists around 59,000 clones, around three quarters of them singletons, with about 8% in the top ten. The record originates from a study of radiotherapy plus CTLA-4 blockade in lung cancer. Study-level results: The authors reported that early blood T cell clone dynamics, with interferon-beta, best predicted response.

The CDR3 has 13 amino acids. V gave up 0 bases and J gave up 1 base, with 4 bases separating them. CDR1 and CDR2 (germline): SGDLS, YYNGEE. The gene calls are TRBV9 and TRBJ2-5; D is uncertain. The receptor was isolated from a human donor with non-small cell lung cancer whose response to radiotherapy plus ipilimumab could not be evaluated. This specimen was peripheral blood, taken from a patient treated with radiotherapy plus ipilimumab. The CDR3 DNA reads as TGTGCCAGCAGCGTAGGTCGCCAAGAGACCCAGTACTTC. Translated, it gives CASSVGRQETQYF.